This T cell receptor (beta chain) is from a study of cytomegalovirus exposure and HLA in healthy donors. Study results and limitations: The authors later linked a missense DCLRE1C variant to TCR beta V- and J-gene trimming.

The donors were healthy bone marrow donors. The V and J ends lost 6 bases and 13 bases, in that order; junction bases with no gene match: 12. The CDR3 totals 13 residues. Germline CDR1 is MNHNS and CDR2 is SASEGT. Concerning this clone: Its antigen is not identified.

Primers for the PCR totalled 60 Vbeta and 13 Jbeta. Profiled with immunoSEQ multiplex PCR; TCRdb holds only in-frame clones, not every one. The sample holds about 180,000 clones, around 82% seen once. This clonotype originated in a boy under 10 years old in good health and CMV-seronegative. The V and J genes are TRBV6-1 and TRBJ2-5; 9 bases are a match to TRBD1. Sequences were obtained from PBMCs. The CDR3 loop reads CASSLTGQGRAYF. The CDR3 DNA is TGTGCCAGCAGCTTGACGGGACAGGGTCGTGCGTACTTC.